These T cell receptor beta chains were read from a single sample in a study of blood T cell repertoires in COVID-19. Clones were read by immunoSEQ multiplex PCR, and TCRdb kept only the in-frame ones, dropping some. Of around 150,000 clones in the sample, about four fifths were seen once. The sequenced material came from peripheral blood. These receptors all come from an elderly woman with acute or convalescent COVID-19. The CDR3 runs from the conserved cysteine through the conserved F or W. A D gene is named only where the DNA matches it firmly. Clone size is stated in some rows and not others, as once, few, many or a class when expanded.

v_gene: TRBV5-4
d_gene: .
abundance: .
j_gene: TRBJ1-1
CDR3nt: TGTGCCAGCAGTTTGGTCGGTGTCGACACTGAAGCTTTCTTT
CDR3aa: CASSLVGVDTEAFF

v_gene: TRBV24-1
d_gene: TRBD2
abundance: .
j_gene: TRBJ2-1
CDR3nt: TGTGCCACCAGTGATTCGACTAGCGGCTCCTACAATGAGCAGTTCTTC
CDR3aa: CATSDSTSGSYNEQFF

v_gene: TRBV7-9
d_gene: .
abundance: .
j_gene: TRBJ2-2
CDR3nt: TGTGCCAGCAGCACGGACTTACCCGGGGAGCTGTTTTTT
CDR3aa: CASSTDLPGELFF

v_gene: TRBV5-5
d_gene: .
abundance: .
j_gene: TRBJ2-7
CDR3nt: TGTGCCAGCAGCTTGGGGGCGGGGGCGAGCTCCTACGAGCAGTACTTC
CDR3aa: CASSLGAGASSYEQYF

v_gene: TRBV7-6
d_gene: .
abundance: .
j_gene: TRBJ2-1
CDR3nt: TGTGCCAGCAGCTTAGAGCGGAGCTCCTACAATGAGCAGTTCTTC
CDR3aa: CASSLERSSYNEQFF

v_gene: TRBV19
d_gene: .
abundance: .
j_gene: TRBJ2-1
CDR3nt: TGTGCCAGTAGTTACGTGAGGGAGGCGACACACAATGAGCAGTTCTTC
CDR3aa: CASSYVREATHNEQFF

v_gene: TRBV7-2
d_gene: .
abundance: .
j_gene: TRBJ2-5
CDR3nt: TGTGCCAGCAGCCGGGGGAGGGGGGCGCAGAAGACCCAGTACTTC
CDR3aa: CASSRGRGAQKTQYF

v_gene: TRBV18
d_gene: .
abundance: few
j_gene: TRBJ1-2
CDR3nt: TGTGCCAGCTCACCACCGGCAGGGGAGGGCTACACCTTC
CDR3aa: CASSPPAGEGYTF

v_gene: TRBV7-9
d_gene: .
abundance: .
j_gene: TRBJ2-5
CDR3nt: TGTGCCAGCAGCCAAGGCGGAAGGGGGAACTTC
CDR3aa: CASSQGGRGNF

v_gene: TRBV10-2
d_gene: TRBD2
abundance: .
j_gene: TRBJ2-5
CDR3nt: TGCGCCAGCAGTAATGAACGGGGGGGCCGGGAGACCCAGTACTTC
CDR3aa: CASSNERGGRETQYF

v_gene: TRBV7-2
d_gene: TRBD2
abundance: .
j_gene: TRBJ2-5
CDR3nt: TGTGCCAGCAGCTTCGGGACTAGCGGGGTACAGACCCAGTACTTC
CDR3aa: CASSFGTSGVQTQYF

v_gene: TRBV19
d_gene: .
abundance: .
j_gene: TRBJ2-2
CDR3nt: TGTGCCAGTAGTATCTTGGGACTCCCGAACACCGGGGAGCTGTTTTTT
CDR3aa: CASSILGLPNTGELFF

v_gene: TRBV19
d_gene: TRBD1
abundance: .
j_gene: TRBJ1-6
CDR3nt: TGTGCCAGCCGGGACAGAGGACAGGGTTCCTATAATTCACCCCTCCACTTT
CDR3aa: CASRDRGQGSYNSPLHF

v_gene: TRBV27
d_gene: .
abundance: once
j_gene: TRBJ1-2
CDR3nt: TGTGCCAGCAGTAAGACAGCGAATACTAACTATGGCTACACCTTC
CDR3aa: CASSKTANTNYGYTF

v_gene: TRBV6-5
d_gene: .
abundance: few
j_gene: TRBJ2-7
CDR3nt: TGTGCCTCCTTGGGGACTTACGAGCAGTACTTC
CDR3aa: CASLGTYEQYF

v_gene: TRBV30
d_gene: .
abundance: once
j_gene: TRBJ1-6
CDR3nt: TGTGCCTGGAGTGTACTGGGAGTGGGTAATTCACCCCTCCACTTT
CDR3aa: CAWSVLGVGNSPLHF

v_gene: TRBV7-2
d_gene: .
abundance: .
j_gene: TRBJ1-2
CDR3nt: TGTGCCAGCAGCCCCACAGTTGGCTACACCTTC
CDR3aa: CASSPTVGYTF